This TCR beta chain was recorded in a study of vaccination and CD4 T cells after COVID-19. Across the study: Post-vaccine sampling followed dose two by a median 72 days (range 14 to 241).

V lost 5 bases and J lost 3; bases outside the gene matches: 15. Germline V gene lookup returns CDR1 DFQATT and CDR2 SNEGSKA (reference sequence). The CDR3 contains 18 residues. The study sequenced cultured CD4+ T cell DNA using the Oncomine TCR Beta short-read assay. TCRdb ran MiXCR on the PCR reads and lists one entry per CDR3 protein. The data contain 9,500 to 15,000 distinct CDR3 sequences, 50% of them singletons. To note about this clonotype: Its antigen is not identified.

Treatment indicated: approximately nine-day PBMC culture with coronavirus spike peptide pools or control peptides (ViraFEST assay). TCRs were sequenced by ViraFEST after antigen-specific T cells had been expanded with peptide pools. Positive SARS-CoV-2 PCR tests in convalescent patients dated from March to December 2020, pre-Alpha, Beta and Delta. This chain links TRBV20-1 with TRBJ2-5; 13 positions match TRBD2. Sequenced: CD4+ T cells from blood, cultured in vitro. This receptor was identified in a human donor who had recovered from COVID-19. CDR3 sequence (DNA): TGCAGTGCTCCCCCCGGACTAGCGGGGGCAGAACCCAAAGAGACCCAGTACTTC. Encoded protein: CSAPPGLAGAEPKETQYF.